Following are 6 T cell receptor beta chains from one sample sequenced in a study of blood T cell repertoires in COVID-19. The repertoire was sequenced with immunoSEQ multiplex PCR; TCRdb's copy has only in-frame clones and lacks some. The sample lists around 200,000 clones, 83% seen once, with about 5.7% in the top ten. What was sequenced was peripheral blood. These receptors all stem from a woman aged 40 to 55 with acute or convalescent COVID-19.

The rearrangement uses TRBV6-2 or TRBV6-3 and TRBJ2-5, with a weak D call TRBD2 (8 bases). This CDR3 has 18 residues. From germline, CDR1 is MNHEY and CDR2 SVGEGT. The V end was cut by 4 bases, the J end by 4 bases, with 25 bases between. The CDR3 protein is CASSWDRFRGGLGETQYF. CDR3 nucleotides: TGTGCCAGCAGTTGGGACAGATTTCGGGGGGGCCTAGGAGAGACCCAGTACTTC.

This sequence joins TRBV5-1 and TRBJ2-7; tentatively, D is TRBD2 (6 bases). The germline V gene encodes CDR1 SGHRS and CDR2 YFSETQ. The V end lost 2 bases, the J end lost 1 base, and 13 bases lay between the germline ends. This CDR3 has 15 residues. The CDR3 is CASSFSIGGSYEQYF. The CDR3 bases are TGCGCCAGCAGCTTTTCGATCGGGGGATCCTACGAGCAGTACTTC.

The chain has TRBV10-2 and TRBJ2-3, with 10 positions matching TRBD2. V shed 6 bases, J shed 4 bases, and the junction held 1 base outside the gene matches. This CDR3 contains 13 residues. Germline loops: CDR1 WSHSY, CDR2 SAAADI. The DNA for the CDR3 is TGCGCCAGCAGAAGCGGGGGGGCAGATACGCAGTATTTT. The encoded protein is CASRSGGADTQYF.

The CDR3 loop reads CTTDSFYGYTF. DNA for the CDR3: TGCACGACAGACAGCTTTTATGGCTACACCTTC. This chain links TRBV20-1 with TRBJ1-2; D possibly corresponds to TRBD1 (5 bases). Germline lookup yields CDR1 DFQATT and CDR2 SNEGSKA (reference sequence). The CDR3 has 11 amino acids.

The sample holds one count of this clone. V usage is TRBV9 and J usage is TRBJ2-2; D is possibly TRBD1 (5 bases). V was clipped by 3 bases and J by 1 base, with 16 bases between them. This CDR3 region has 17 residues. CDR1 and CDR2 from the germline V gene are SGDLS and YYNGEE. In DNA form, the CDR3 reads TGTGCCAGCAGCGCTATCCACAGGACCATGAACACCGGGGAGCTGTTTTTT. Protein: CASSAIHRTMNTGELFF. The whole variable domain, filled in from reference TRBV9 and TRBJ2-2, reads DSGVTQTPKHLITATGQRVTLRCSPRSGDLSVYWYQQSLDQGLQFLIQYYNGEERAKGNILERFSAQQFPDLHSELNLSSLELGDSALYFCASSAIHRTMNTGELFFGEGSRLTVL.

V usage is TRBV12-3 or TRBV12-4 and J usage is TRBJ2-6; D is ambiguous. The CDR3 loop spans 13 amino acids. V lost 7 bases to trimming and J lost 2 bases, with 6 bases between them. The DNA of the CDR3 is TGTGCCAGCAAGCCCACTGGGGCCAACGTCCTGACTTTC. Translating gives CASKPTGANVLTF.